Here is one TCR beta chain with its context. This entry comes from a study of shared clonotypes between healthy human individuals. Germline CDR1 reads MNHNY; CDR2 reads SVGAGI (reference sequence). CDR3 size: 15 residues. The V gene lost 2 bases and the J gene lost 2 bases, with 13 bases spanning the gap. Generated by immunoSEQ multiplex PCR, the TCRdb table keeps only in-frame clones and is missing some. This sample has some 690,000 clones, with 90% found just once. Specimen: memory CD8+ T cells from PBMCs. Subset described: CD45RO+ cells pooled with CCR7-negative TemRA cells. The chain combines TRBV6-6 with TRBJ2-7, with D tentatively TRBD1 or TRBD2 (6 bases each). The TCR sequence derives from a young man in good health. Some clones in this sample may be carry-over from other donors' samples. CDR3 sequence: CASSYNREDPYEQYF. CDR3 sequence (DNA): TGTGCCAGCAGTTACAACAGGGAGGACCCCTACGAGCAGTACTTC.